Below, one TCR beta chain is given with its context. What it binds is not known. The entry originates in a study of blood T cells in healthy people across ages. The study's findings and limits: Nothing was known about donor CMV status, and this possibly confounded expanded clonotype changes. A roughly linear age-dependent decrease characterized TCR beta diversity per million T cells.

Through a sample-barcoded 5' primer and a J-beta primer mix, a second PCR was run for about 6 to 12 cycles. All samples yielded 2.5 million or more CDR3-containing paired-end reads. TCRdb re-called the 5' RACE reads through MiXCR, storing one row per CDR3 protein. The profile shows some 1.5 million distinct CDR3 sequences, under 30% of them singletons. Trimming stripped 1 base from V and 7 bases from J, with 13 bases between. The CDR3 loop spans 13 amino acids. Germline CDR1 SQVTM, CDR2 ANQGSEA. The sample was blood. The TCR was taken from a woman aged 25 to 45 in good health. The chain links TRBV29-1 to TRBJ2-5, with a tentative D call TRBD1 (6 bases). DNA of the CDR3: TGCAGCGTTGAAGGGGGGCGCGACGGGACCCAGTACTTC. Translation: CSVEGGRDGTQYF.